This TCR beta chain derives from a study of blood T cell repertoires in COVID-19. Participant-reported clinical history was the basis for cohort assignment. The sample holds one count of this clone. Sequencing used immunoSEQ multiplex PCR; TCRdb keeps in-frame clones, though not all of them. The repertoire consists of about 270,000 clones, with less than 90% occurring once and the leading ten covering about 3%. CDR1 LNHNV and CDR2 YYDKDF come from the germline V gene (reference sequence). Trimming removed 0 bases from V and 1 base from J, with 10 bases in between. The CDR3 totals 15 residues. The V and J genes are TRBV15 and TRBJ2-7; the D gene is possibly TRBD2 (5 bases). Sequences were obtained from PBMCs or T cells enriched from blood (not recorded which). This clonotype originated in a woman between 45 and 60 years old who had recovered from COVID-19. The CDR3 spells CATSRDLPGSYEQYF. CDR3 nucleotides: TGTGCCACCAGCAGAGATCTTCCGGGGTCCTACGAGCAGTACTTC.